These 18 T cell receptor beta chains originate from one sample sequenced in a study of OX40 agonist ivuxolimab in advanced cancers. Some clones are missing from TCRdb's copy, which holds only in-frame ones; the method was immunoSEQ multiplex PCR. This sample carries some 77,000 clones, around 83% of them seen once, and the ten largest clones take 0.76%. The sample here was CD4+ or CD8+ T cells sorted from blood, taken in a trial of the OX40 agonist ivuxolimab. The receptors were gathered from an adult with an advanced solid tumor such as melanoma, head and neck, liver or kidney cancer.

Only a few counts were recorded for this clone. The chain combines TRBV19 with TRBJ1-5; 7 positions match TRBD1. Germline-derived CDR1 and CDR2 are LNHDA and SQIVND (reference sequence). This CDR3 has 14 residues. V lost 2 bases, J lost 7 bases, and 5 bases stayed unmatched. The CDR3 nucleotides read TGTGCCAGTAGTATAACAGGGGCTGGGCAGCCCCAGCATTTT. Translation: CASSITGAGQPQHF. The whole variable domain, filled in from reference TRBV19 and TRBJ1-5, reads DGGITQSPKYLFRKEGQNVTLSCEQNLNHDAMYWYRQDPGQGLRLIYYSQIVNDFQKGDIAEGYSVSREKKESFPLTVTSAQKNPTAFYLCASSITGAGQPQHFGDGTRLSIL.

This chain uses TRBV7-2 with TRBJ2-1, with 12 positions matching TRBD2. V lost 3 bases and J lost 7; bases outside the gene matches: 10. Germline CDR1 is SGHTA and CDR2 is FQGNSA. This CDR3 contains 17 residues. CDR3 DNA: TGTGCCAGCAGCTTCCCATCTAGCGGGGGGGGTTTGAATGAGCAGTTCTTC. It specifies CASSFPSSGGGLNEQFF.

The rearrangement uses TRBV2 and TRBJ2-5; D gene ambiguous. The germline gives CDR1 SNHLY, CDR2 FYNNEI. The CDR3 totals 10 residues. Trimming stripped 8 bases from V and 3 bases from J, with 4 bases between. As DNA, the CDR3 is TGTGCCAGCGGAGAAGAGACCCAGTACTTC. It is translated as CASGEETQYF.

The chain has TRBV11-3 and TRBJ2-2, with D hard to call. From germline, CDR1 is SGHNT and CDR2 YENEEA. Between the trimmed V and J ends, which lost 5 bases and 1 base, there was a span of 14 bases. There are 16 residues in the CDR3. The CDR3 DNA is TGTGCCAGCAGCGTCCTGGGGTTTGTGAACACCGGGGAGCTGTTTTTT. Translating gives CASSVLGFVNTGELFF.

This clone was seen a few times. Other nucleotide sequences in the sample specify the same CDR3. The chain is built from TRBV7-2 and TRBJ1-3; a weak D match, TRBD1 (5 bases). The CDR3 sequence is 15 residues long. Trimming cost V 5 bases and J 4 bases, with 15 bases left between them. Looked up from germline, CDR1 is SGHTA and CDR2 is FQGNSA. CDR3 protein: CASSPPGRSGNTIYF. DNA of the CDR3: TGTGCCAGCAGCCCGCCAGGGCGATCCGGAAACACCATATATTTT.

This clone appeared a few times. The chain couples TRBV7-9 to TRBJ2-5, with 10 bases aligning to TRBD2. This CDR3 is built from 19 residues. CDR1 SEHNR and CDR2 FQNEAQ come from the germline V gene (reference sequence). V was clipped by 0 bases and J by 5 bases; unmatched bases: 15. The CDR3: CASSLALPWTSGAGETQYF. DNA for the CDR3: TGTGCCAGCAGCTTAGCCCTCCCCTGGACTAGCGGCGCAGGCGAGACCCAGTACTTC. The full variable domain, its missing parts supplied by reference TRBV7-9 and TRBJ2-5, is DTGVSQNPRHKITKRGQNVTFRCDPISEHNRLYWYRQTLGQGPEFLTYFQNEAQLEKSRLLSDRFSAERPKGSFSTLEIQRTEQGDSAMYLCASSLALPWTSGAGETQYFGPGTRLLVL.

The J gene is TRBJ2-7, the V gene TRBV10-3; 9 bases align to TRBD1. This CDR3 spans 14 amino acids. Germline trimming cut 2 bases from V and 6 bases from J; bases unmatched to any gene: 5. Germline loops: CDR1 ENHRY, CDR2 SYGVKD. In DNA form, the CDR3 reads TGTGCCATCAGTGAGGGGACAGGGCGAGGCGAGCAGTACTTC. The encoded protein is CAISEGTGRGEQYF.

The chain joins TRBV10-3 to TRBJ2-7; 10 bases line up with TRBD2. Per germline, CDR1 ENHRY and CDR2 SYGVKD. The CDR3 has 15 residues. V lost 0 bases, J lost 3 bases, and 2 bases stayed unmatched. In DNA, the CDR3 is TGTGCCATCAGTGAGTCAACTAGCGGGGACTACGAGCAGTACTTC. Protein: CAISESTSGDYEQYF.

The chain combines TRBV18 with TRBJ1-1; D gene unclear. Trimming pared 0 bases from V and 0 bases from J, leaving 11 bases between. CDR3 length: 16 residues. Germline loops: CDR1 KGHSH, CDR2 LQKENI. DNA of the CDR3: TGTGCCAGCTCACCACCGACCGGACTGCTGAACACTGAAGCTTTCTTT. Residues: CASSPPTGLLNTEAFF.

This clone has a handful of counts. The chain links TRBV4-1 to TRBJ1-6; D perhaps matches TRBD1 (6 bases). The V and J ends lost 1 base and 3 bases respectively, with 10 bases between them. CDR3 size: 16 residues. Per the germline V gene, CDR1 is MGHRA and CDR2 is YSYEKL. In DNA, the CDR3 is TGCGCCAGCAGCCAAGTACGGGACATCTATAATTCACCCCTCCACTTT. Translation gives CASSQVRDIYNSPLHF.

The CDR3 region has the DNA TGTGCCAGCAGGATCAGGGGACTTGATGGCTACACCTTC. Translated: CASRIRGLDGYTF. This chain links TRBV28 with TRBJ1-2; possible D gene TRBD1, 6 bases. V was shortened by 6 bases and J by 6 bases, with 14 bases between the two germline ends. The CDR3 length is 13 residues. Germline-derived CDR1 and CDR2 are MDHEN and SYDVKM.

The sample holds one count of this clone. The rearrangement joins TRBV5-1 to TRBJ2-5; TRBD1 matches at 7 bases. The CDR3 extends over 14 amino acids. The J segment lost 9 bases and the V segment lost 5 bases, leaving 13 bases of the junction unmatched. Germline CDR1 is SGHRS and CDR2 is YFSETQ. The CDR3 DNA follows: TGCGCCAGCAGGATCGGGACAGAGCTTGGGGCCCAGTACTTC. Amino acids: CASRIGTELGAQYF.

V is TRBV2 and J is TRBJ1-5; D is unclear. V lost 8 bases, J lost 7 bases, and 15 bases lay in between. The CDR3 contains 13 residues. CDR1 SNHLY and CDR2 FYNNEI come from the germline V gene. The CDR3 reads CASSPRGGQPQHF. CDR3 nucleotide sequence: TGTGCCAGCTCCCCCCGGGGAGGGCAGCCCCAGCATTTT.

The genes are TRBV20-1 and TRBJ2-1; D remains ambiguous. The V and J ends lost 0 bases and 15 bases respectively, with 12 bases between them. The CDR3 spans 11 residues. Germline lookup yields CDR1 DFQATT and CDR2 SNEGSKA (reference sequence). DNA for the CDR3: TGCAGTGCTAGAGATCTCTTGGGTATGTTCTTC. This translates into CSARDLLGMFF.

This chain joins TRBV27 and TRBJ2-7; tentatively, D is TRBD1 (6 bases). Germline V lookup: CDR1 MNHEY, CDR2 SMNVEV (reference sequence). The length of the CDR3 is 13 residues. V lost 3 bases and J 6 bases, leaving 12 bases between the germline ends. CDR3 sequence: CASSFTRGGEQYF. For the CDR3, the DNA is TGTGCCAGCAGTTTTACCAGGGGCGGCGAGCAGTACTTC.

The V gene is TRBV28, the J gene TRBJ1-5; TRBD1 matches at 8 bases. V lost 5 bases, J lost 6 bases, and 12 bases stayed unmatched. Germline V gene lookup returns CDR1 MDHEN and CDR2 SYDVKM. This CDR3 spans 16 amino acids. CDR3 loop: CASSGYAGGRGQPQHF. DNA for the CDR3: TGTGCCAGCAGTGGTTACGCAGGGGGCCGGGGTCAGCCCCAGCATTTT.

The chain carries TRBV7-2 and TRBJ2-7, with TRBD1 identical over 7 bases. The CDR3 runs 17 residues. The ends lost 4 bases at V and 4 bases at J; junction bases unmatched: 16. Germline CDR1 and CDR2: SGHTA and FQGNSA. DNA of the CDR3: TGTGCCAGCAGCTCACGATTTCCGGGACAGCTCCTTTACGAGCAGTACTTC. Translating it yields CASSSRFPGQLLYEQYF. The whole variable domain, filled in from reference TRBV7-2 and TRBJ2-7, reads GAGVSQSPSNKVTEKGKDVELRCDPISGHTALYWYRQSLGQGLEFLIYFQGNSAPDKSGLPSDRFSAERTGGSVSTLTIQRTQQEDSAVYLCASSSRFPGQLLYEQYFGPGTRLTVT.

This clone has only a few counts. This chain uses TRBV5-4 with TRBJ2-7, with 9 positions matching TRBD2. J gave up 5 bases and V 0 bases, and 3 bases lay outside the gene matches. This CDR3 has 14 residues. The germline gives CDR1 SGHNT, CDR2 YYREEE (reference sequence). The CDR3 DNA reads TGTGCCAGCAGCTTGGCCGGCGGGGGGGACGAGCAGTACTTC. Its translation is CASSLAGGGDEQYF.